This T cell receptor beta chain was obtained from a study of T cells in Graves' hyperthyroidism and ophthalmopathy (dated by TCRdb to between 2019 and 2020). With respect to the entire study: To identify TCR V-J signatures that set the groups apart, the researchers used a discovery cohort of 100 patients, made up of around 40 with Graves' ophthalmopathy and approximately 57 with stable Graves' hyperthyroidism. Whether ophthalmopathy could be predicted prospectively was tested in an independent validation cohort made up of fewer than 20 hyperthyroidism patients plus 17 patients who later progressed to ophthalmopathy. The 90 to 100 discovery patients were randomly divided into training and test sets at a 7:3 ratio. In six Graves' hyperthyroidism patients, the study also compared T-cell repertoires from thyroid tissue with T-cell repertoires from blood. Once sampling was done, hyperthyroidism patients were given methimazole at a starting dose of 30 mg daily, whereas ophthalmopathy patients were given high-dose intravenous methylprednisolone. According to the paper, TCR Vbeta CDR3 sequencing was carried out on 135 peripheral blood samples, which came from under 50 ophthalmopathy, about 75 hyperthyroidism and about 17 progressor patients. Paper-wide results and their limitations: In validation, progression to ophthalmopathy was predicted by the model with 55% to 71% sensitivity and roughly 72% specificity, a median of approximately 6.5 months before onset. Ophthalmopathy was separated from stable hyperthyroidism by a 13 V-J signature model, with approximately 90% sensitivity and roughly 84% specificity obtained in cross-validation and 80%/75% obtained in testing. Sample size was not statistically predetermined, and investigators were not blinded to group allocation. Most expanded thyroid clonotypes (frequency above 0.001) were also detected in blood, suggesting blood repertoires may reflect thyroid immune responses.

To note about this clonotype: Its antigen is currently not known. No much larger clone is present one base from it, and per-base qualities are unavailable.

V is cut back by 0 bases and J by 6 bases, with 11 bases in the junction unmatched. The germline V gene supplies CDR1 SGHVS and CDR2 FQNEAQ. The CDR3, from cysteine to phenylalanine, totals 18 residues. Only the CDR3 portion is preserved as DNA: 54 bases, with reading frame beginning at the first base. TCR beta CDR3 regions were amplified from RNA transcripts. A first-round RT-PCR of the TCR CDR3 used the HTBI primer set with the Qiagen OneStep RT-PCR kit. Libraries were constructed in a second round of multiplex PCR, after which size selection and purification were performed. The libraries were sequenced on an Illumina HiSeq2000 using paired-end 100 bp reads. As for the original processing: SOAPnuke was used to process the raw data, removing reads that contained adapters or uncalled bases, had a mean Phred below 15, or lacked an exact match to the constant primer or identifier. COPE v1.2.5 was used to merge the high-quality paired reads, and each unique nucleotide sequence was defined as a clonotype. MiTCR v1.1 was used to align the clonotypes against IMGT TRBV, TRBD and TRBJ reference segments. The analysis included only V-J combinations with a frequency above 0.0001, which together covered around 99% of the repertoires. A TCS score was defined as the ratio between F50 (clonal expansion) and ExV (chaos), using BLOSUM62-based TCRdist between CDR3 peptides within each V-J. Welch's t-statistics and random forest reduced around 510 V-J features to under 15, which were used in a naive Bayes classifier (R e1071). Thyroid-blood repertoire similarity was quantified with the Morisita-Horn index. In-frame beta chains were kept once TCRdb had trimmed the public reads at Q25 with fastp and called clones with MiXCR. Each entry merges the rows of one CDR3 protein and shows their most common DNA and genes. These V and J calls derive from TCRdb rather than the authors' analysis. In all, the sample holds around 620,000 distinct CDR3 sequences, and around 42% of those were seen once. Clones ranked in the top ten supply around 17% of the sample.

Any patient with an uncontrolled infection, another autoimmune disease, pregnancy or lactation was excluded. Diagnoses were based on clinical symptoms, serum thyroxine and TRAb, thyroid ultrasound and orbital computed tomography. Trizol reagent was used to extract total RNA, and RNA quality was then checked on an Agilent 2100 Bioanalyzer. The sequence is built from TRBV7-8 and TRBJ1-4; 9 bases in the middle match TRBD1. This sequence originates from an adult woman with Graves' disease, either hyperthyroidism or ophthalmopathy (not recorded which). The sample was peripheral blood or thyroid tissue (not recorded which). The CDR3 reads as follows: CASSLASPGTGWYEKLFF. The nucleotides read TGTGCCAGCAGCTTAGCGAGTCCCGGGACAGGGTGGTATGAAAAACTGTTTTTT.